This TCR beta chain comes out of a study of Ad26.COV2.S vaccination and SARS-CoV-2 variants. Profiling relied on immunoSEQ multiplex PCR, and the TCRdb table lists in-frame clones only, not all of them. The table records 400,000 to 450,000 clones, 90% of them present only once. Described treatment: some 19 received Ad26.COV2.S at low or high dose, single or two shots; several received placebo; per-sample allocation not given. Collection of samples fell on day 63 after the first vaccine or placebo injection. In Boston, an adult donor aged 18-55 years took part. The CDR3 is 14 amino acids. Per the germline V gene, CDR1 is KGHSH and CDR2 is LQKENI. J gave up 5 bases and V 6 bases, and 5 bases lay outside the gene matches.

This TCR was recovered from a person between 18 and 65 years old who received the Ad26.COV2.S COVID-19 vaccine or a placebo. Specimen: peripheral blood, collected in a trial of Ad26.COV2.S vaccine versus placebo. The chain employs TRBV18 and TRBJ2-1; 9 bases match TRBD1. CDR3 in DNA: TGTGCCAGCTCTCAAAGGACAGGGGACAATGAGCAGTTCTTC. Amino acid sequence: CASSQRTGDNEQFF.